This T cell receptor beta chain was captured in a study of T cell responses to AZD1222 COVID-19 vaccine. Study findings and constraints: The breadth and depth of Spike-specific TCRs increased once two AZD1222 doses had been given. In all cases, repertoires were sampled only after the peak T cell response. Possibly, clonal diversity was underestimated; donors were largely white British and included more females. Only five to seven AZD1222 recipients were seropositive at baseline.

The protocol was immunoSEQ multiplex PCR, while the TCRdb copy is restricted to in-frame clones and leaves out a portion. The profile shows around 150,000 clones, around 88% of them singletons. Germline CDR1 MNHEY, CDR2 SMNVEV (reference sequence). CDR3 length equals 16 residues. Trimming removed 5 bases at V and 4 bases at J, with 20 bases between. As for this clone: Its antigen remains unidentified.

The chain has TRBV27 and TRBJ1-2, with D maybe TRBD1 (5 bases). The sequence was obtained from an adult in good health. The sample in question was peripheral blood, obtained on day 0 of AZD1222 vaccination. This CDR3 reads CASSPLDGRQSYGYTF. The DNA of the CDR3 is TGTGCCAGCAGTCCGCTAGATGGCCGACAGAGCTATGGCTACACCTTC.